Below, 24 T cell receptor beta chains from the same sample are listed, as sequenced in a study of blood T cell repertoires in COVID-19. Sequenced by immunoSEQ multiplex PCR; TCRdb stores in-frame clones only, minus some. The data contain under 300,000 clones, about 82% of them singletons. Sequenced material: peripheral blood. Receptor source: a woman aged 60 to 75 with active or convalescent COVID-19.

This clone appeared a single time. The chain is built from TRBV18 and TRBJ1-5; TRBD1 matches 9 bases. CDR1 KGHSH and CDR2 LQKENI come from the germline V gene. V was clipped by 2 bases and J by 6 bases; unmatched bases: 11. This CDR3 spans 17 amino acids. The CDR3 spells CASSPSGTGLGGQPQHF. The CDR3 DNA reads as TGTGCCAGCTCACCATCCGGGACAGGGCTAGGGGGTCAGCCCCAGCATTTT.

The chain links TRBV5-4 to TRBJ2-7; D is perhaps TRBD2 (6 bases). The CDR3 loop spans 12 amino acids. Germline V gives CDR1 SGHNT, CDR2 YYREEE (reference sequence). V gave up 0 bases and J gave up 5 bases, with 6 bases separating them. CDR3 sequence reads: CASSLAGDEQYV. As DNA, the CDR3 is TGTGCCAGCAGCTTGGCGGGGGACGAGCAGTACGTC.

The chain joins TRBV5-6 to TRBJ1-1; unclear D gene. Germline V CDR1 and CDR2: SGHDT, YYEEEE. There are 15 residues in the CDR3. V was cut by 5 bases and J by 4 bases, with 18 bases left in between. The CDR3 DNA reads TGTGCCAGCAGTCTGGGCGGGGTAGGCCGCACTGAAGCTTTCTTT. Protein product: CASSLGGVGRTEAFF.

The chain carries TRBV25-1 and TRBJ1-3; D ambiguous. The CDR3 spans 13 residues. V was trimmed by 3 bases and J by 4 bases, leaving 7 bases between them. The V gene's germline CDR1 is MGHDK and CDR2 SYGVNS. The CDR3 nucleotides read TGTGCCAGCAGTGAGGGAGGGGGAAACACCATATATTTT. Protein product: CASSEGGGNTIYF.

V is TRBV11-2 and J is TRBJ2-3, with 10 bases identical to TRBD2. Trimming cost V 5 bases and J 1 base; bases outside gene matches: 3. Germline CDR1 and CDR2: SGHAT and FQNNGV. This CDR3 has 15 residues. This CDR3 reads CASSPSGSRTDTQYF. In nucleotides, the CDR3 is TGTGCCAGCAGCCCTAGCGGGAGTCGCACAGATACGCAGTATTTT.

This clone has only one observation. The chain is built from TRBV28 and TRBJ2-7; D remains unclear. Germline V CDR1 and CDR2: MDHEN, SYDVKM. Trimming took off 6 bases at V and 4 bases at J, with 13 bases between the two ends. The CDR3 has 13 residues. The CDR3: CASSTAPSYEQYF. CDR3 DNA: TGTGCCAGCAGCACCGCGCCCTCGTACGAGCAGTACTTC.

V usage is TRBV11-3 and J usage is TRBJ2-7; D might be TRBD2 (6 bases). Germline V gene data show CDR1 as SGHNT and CDR2 as YENEEA. V was shortened by 3 bases and J by 0 bases, with 12 bases between the two germline ends. The CDR3 covers 15 residues. This chain's CDR3 is CASSFGGFRSYEQYV. CDR3 nucleotide sequence: TGTGCCAGCAGCTTCGGGGGTTTCCGCTCCTACGAGCAGTACGTC.

As regards this clone: Distinct nucleotide sequences in the sample also encode this CDR3. The chain is built from TRBV27 and TRBJ2-7; D call uncertain. V was shortened by 4 bases and J by 0 bases, with 7 bases between the two germline ends. Germline V gene data show CDR1 as MNHEY and CDR2 as SMNVEV (reference sequence). The CDR3 consists of 13 residues. As DNA, the CDR3 is TGTGCCAGCAGTTCCCTCAGCTCCTACGAGCAGTACGTC. Its protein product is CASSSLSSYEQYV.

The chain has TRBV6-1 and TRBJ1-1; weak D call: TRBD1 (5 bases). V was trimmed by 0 bases and J by 7 bases, leaving 9 bases between them. Germline V gene data show CDR1 as MNHNS and CDR2 as SASEGT. The CDR3 contains 13 residues. The CDR3 region is CASSEARGVEAFF. Here the CDR3 DNA reads TGTGCCAGCAGTGAAGCGCGGGGGGTTGAAGCTTTCTTT.

This clone was recorded only once. The V call is TRBV12-3 or TRBV12-4, the J call TRBJ2-1; D unresolved. This CDR3 is built from 13 residues. V shed 2 bases and J shed 4 bases, with 6 bases lying between them. The CDR3 reads CASSLSQYNEQFF. DNA for the CDR3: TGTGCCAGCAGTTTATCACAGTACAATGAGCAGTTCTTC.

J is TRBJ1-6 and V is TRBV7-8, with D perhaps TRBD1 (5 bases). The CDR3 totals 14 residues. Trimming stripped 1 base from V and 9 bases from J, with 10 bases between. Germline CDR1 SGHVS, CDR2 FQNEAQ. This CDR3 reads CASSLVRDGSPLHF. The CDR3 nucleotides are TGTGCCAGCAGCTTAGTCAGGGATGGTTCACCCCTCCACTTT.

The CDR3 DNA sequence: TGTGCCAGCACCCTTTCTGTAGGGGCGGGGGGTTTATATGAGCAGTTCTTC. Protein sequence: CASTLSVGAGGLYEQFF. V gene TRBV7-2 combines with J gene TRBJ2-1, with 8 nucleotides matching TRBD2. The CDR3 is 17 residues long. Germline lookup yields CDR1 SGHTA and CDR2 FQGNSA. V shed 7 bases and J 8 bases; nucleotides not matched to a gene: 19.

The sample holds many counts of this clone. The identical CDR3 is also encoded by other nucleotide sequences in the sample. The gene calls are TRBV3-1 (or the pseudogene TRBV3-2) and TRBJ2-3; 8 bases are shared with TRBD1. CDR1 LGHDT and CDR2 YNNKEL come from the germline V gene (reference sequence). The CDR3 length is 15 residues. V dropped 4 bases and J dropped 3; count of bases not matched to a gene: 6. CDR3 coding DNA: TGTGCCAGCAGCCCCGGGACAGGTTGGACAGATACGCAGTATTTT. Translating gives CASSPGTGWTDTQYF.

This sequence joins TRBV28 and TRBJ1-6; D is perhaps TRBD1 (5 bases). CDR3 length equals 16 residues. The V end was cut by 6 bases, the J end by 10 bases, with 22 bases between. Germline V gene sequence: CDR1 MDHEN, CDR2 SYDVKM. DNA for the CDR3: TGTGCCAGCAGAACCGGGCGGGGGTTCGTAGAATCACCCCTCCACTTT. As protein: CASRTGRGFVESPLHF.

The genes are TRBV7-3 and TRBJ2-3; TRBD2 matches 9 bases. J gave up 5 bases and V 2 bases, and 8 bases lay outside the gene matches. Germline assignment: CDR1 SGHTA and CDR2 FQGTGA. This CDR3 contains 16 residues. Written as DNA, the CDR3 is TGTGCCAGCAGCTTAGGATTAGCGGGAGACATAGATACGCAGTATTTT. Its protein is CASSLGLAGDIDTQYF.

J is TRBJ1-2 and V is TRBV28, with 10 bases aligning to TRBD1. Germline CDR1 and CDR2: MDHEN and SYDVKM. V was clipped by 6 bases and J by 4 bases; unmatched bases: 8. The length of the CDR3 is 15 residues. CDR3: CASSTGTGAAYGYTF. CDR3 DNA: TGTGCCAGCAGCACTGGGACAGGGGCCGCCTATGGCTACACCTTC.

V is TRBV28 and J is TRBJ2-7; 12 nucleotides match TRBD2. Germline CDR1 MDHEN, CDR2 SYDVKM. With 5 bases clipped from V and 3 bases from J, the junction kept 8 bases outside the gene matches. The CDR3 covers 16 residues. Here the CDR3 reads CASSAKTSGGLYEQYV. The CDR3 region has the DNA TGTGCCAGCAGTGCCAAGACTAGCGGGGGCCTCTACGAGCAGTACGTC.

This chain links TRBV5-8 with TRBJ2-1, with D possibly matching TRBD2 (5 bases). Germline assignment: CDR1 SGHTS and CDR2 YDEGEE. V gave up 0 bases and J gave up 15 bases, with 13 bases separating them. The CDR3 spans 12 residues. The CDR3 loop reads CASSLVGVETFF. CDR3 bases: TGTGCCAGCAGCTTGGTCGGGGTAGAAACGTTCTTC.

The chain carries TRBV7-9 and TRBJ2-1; D not certain. The V end lost 1 base, the J end lost 3 bases, and 10 bases lay between the germline ends. Germline V gives CDR1 SEHNR, CDR2 FQNEAQ (reference sequence). This CDR3 comprises 15 residues. Here the CDR3 reads CASSLGGPVYNEQFF. The CDR3 bases are TGTGCCAGCAGCTTAGGCGGTCCGGTCTACAATGAGCAGTTCTTC.

The gene calls are TRBV14 and TRBJ2-1, with unresolved D. The V gene lost 8 bases and the J gene lost 9 bases, with 20 bases spanning the gap. This CDR3 region has 14 residues. Germline V gene sequence: CDR1 SGHDN, CDR2 FVKESK. CDR3 region: CASSRSSSRREQFF. CDR3 bases: TGTGCCAGCTCCAGGTCATCAAGTCGTCGTGAGCAGTTCTTC. Looking up the rest from reference TRBV14 and TRBJ2-1 gives the full variable domain: EAGVTQFPSHSVIEKGQTVTLRCDPISGHDNLYWYRRVMGKEIKFLLHFVKESKQDESGMPNNRFLAERTGGTYSTLKVQPAELEDSGVYFCASSRSSSRREQFFGPGTRLTVL.

J is TRBJ2-1 and V is TRBV5-4; 9 bases map to TRBD2. This CDR3 has 17 residues. Germline-derived CDR1 and CDR2 are SGHNT and YYREEE (reference sequence). Trimming removed 0 bases from V and 6 bases from J; junction bases left unmatched: 10. DNA of the CDR3: TGTGCCAGCAGCTTGGGTCAAGCGGGAGGTCGAAGCAATGAGCAGTTCTTC. This gives the protein CASSLGQAGGRSNEQFF.

This clone showed up just a few times. This chain links TRBV28 with TRBJ1-5, with a possible D match to TRBD1 (5 bases). CDR1 is MDHEN, CDR2 SYDVKM, per germline. The CDR3 length is 16 residues. Trimming shortened V by 4 bases and J by 4 bases, and 17 bases separated the two germline ends. The CDR3 is CASSSGEGSSNQPQHF. The CDR3 region has the DNA TGTGCCAGCAGTTCGGGGGAGGGGAGTTCAAATCAGCCCCAGCATTTT.

The chain links TRBV11-1 to TRBJ2-5, with D possibly TRBD2 on 6 matching bases. The germline gives CDR1 SGHAT, CDR2 FQDESV (reference sequence). The CDR3 covers 12 residues. V was pared by 5 bases and J by 4 bases, with 8 bases between. The CDR3 protein is CASSRGGETQYF. The CDR3 nucleotides read TGTGCCAGCAGCCGGGGAGGAGAGACCCAGTACTTC.

This chain joins TRBV5-1 and TRBJ1-1; 7 bases are a match to TRBD1. Per the germline V gene, CDR1 is SGHRS and CDR2 is YFSETQ. V was clipped by 4 bases and J by 5 bases; unmatched bases: 8. The CDR3 is 14 amino acids. The CDR3: CASSAEQGRTEAFF. The CDR3 coding sequence is TGCGCCAGCAGCGCCGAACAGGGGCGGACTGAAGCTTTCTTT.